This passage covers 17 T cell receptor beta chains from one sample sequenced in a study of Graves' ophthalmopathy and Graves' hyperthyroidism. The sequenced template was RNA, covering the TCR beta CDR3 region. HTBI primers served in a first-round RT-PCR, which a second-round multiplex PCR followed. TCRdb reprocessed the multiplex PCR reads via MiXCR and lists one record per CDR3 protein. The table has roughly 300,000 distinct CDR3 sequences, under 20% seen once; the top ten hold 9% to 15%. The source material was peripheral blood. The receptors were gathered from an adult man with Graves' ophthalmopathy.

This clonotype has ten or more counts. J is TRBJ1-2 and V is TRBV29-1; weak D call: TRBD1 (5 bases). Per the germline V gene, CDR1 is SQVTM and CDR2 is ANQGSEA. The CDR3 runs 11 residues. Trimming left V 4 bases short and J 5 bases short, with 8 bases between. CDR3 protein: CSVGGNYGYTF. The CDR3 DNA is TGCAGCGTTGGGGGGAATTATGGCTACACCTTC.

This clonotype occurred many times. The CDR3 sequence is CASSQDHAPGNTIYF. CDR3 in DNA: TGCGCCAGCAGCCAAGATCATGCACCTGGAAACACCATATATTTT. The chain carries TRBV4-3 and TRBJ1-3; D unclear. This CDR3 has 15 amino acids. The V end was cut by 0 bases, the J end by 2 bases, with 8 bases between. Germline CDR1 is LGHNA and CDR2 is YSLEER.

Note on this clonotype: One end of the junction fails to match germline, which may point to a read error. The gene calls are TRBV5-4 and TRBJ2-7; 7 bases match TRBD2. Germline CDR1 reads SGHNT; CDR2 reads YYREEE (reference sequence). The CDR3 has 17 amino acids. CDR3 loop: CASSLFGTTGFSYEQSF. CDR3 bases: TGTGCCAGCAGCTTGTTCGGGACTACCGGGTTCTCCTACGAGCAGTCCTTC. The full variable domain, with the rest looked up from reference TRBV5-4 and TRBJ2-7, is ETGVTQSPTHLIKTRGQQVTLRCSSQSGHNTVSWYQQALGQGPQFIFQYYREEENGRGNFPPRFSGLQFPNYSSELNVNALELDDSALYLCASSLFGTTGFSYEQSFGPGTRLTVT.

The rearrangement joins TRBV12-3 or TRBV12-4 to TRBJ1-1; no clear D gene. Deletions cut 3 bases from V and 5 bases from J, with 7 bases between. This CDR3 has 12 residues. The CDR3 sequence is CASSFWETEAFF. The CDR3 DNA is TGTGCCAGCAGTTTTTGGGAAACTGAAGCTTTCTTT.

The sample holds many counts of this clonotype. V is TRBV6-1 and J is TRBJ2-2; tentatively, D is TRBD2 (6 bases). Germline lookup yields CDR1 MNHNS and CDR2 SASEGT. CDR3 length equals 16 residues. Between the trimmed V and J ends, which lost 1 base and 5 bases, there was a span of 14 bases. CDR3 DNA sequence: TGTGCCAGCAGTGAAGGTTACGGGAGTTGGACCGGGGAGCTGTTTTTT. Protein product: CASSEGYGSWTGELFF.

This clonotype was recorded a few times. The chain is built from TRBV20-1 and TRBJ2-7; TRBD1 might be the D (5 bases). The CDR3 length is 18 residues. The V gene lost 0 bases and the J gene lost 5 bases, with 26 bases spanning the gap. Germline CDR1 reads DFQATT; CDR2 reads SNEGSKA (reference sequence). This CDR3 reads CSARDWGGSLLDGDEQYF. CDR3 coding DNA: TGCAGTGCTAGAGACTGGGGCGGTTCCTTGTTGGACGGCGACGAGCAGTACTTC.

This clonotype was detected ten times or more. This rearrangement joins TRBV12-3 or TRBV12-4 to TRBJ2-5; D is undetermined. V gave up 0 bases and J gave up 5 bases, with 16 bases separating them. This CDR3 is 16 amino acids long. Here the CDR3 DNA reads TGTGCCAGCAGTTTAGCGCGCGGTGGGGTTGGGGAGACCCAGTACTTC. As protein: CASSLARGGVGETQYF.

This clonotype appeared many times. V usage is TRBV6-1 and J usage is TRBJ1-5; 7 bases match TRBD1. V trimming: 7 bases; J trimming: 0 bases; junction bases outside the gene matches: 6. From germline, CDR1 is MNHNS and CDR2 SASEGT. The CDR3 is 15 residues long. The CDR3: CASIRTGLSNQPQHF. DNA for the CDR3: TGTGCCAGCATCCGGACAGGACTTAGCAATCAGCCCCAGCATTTT.

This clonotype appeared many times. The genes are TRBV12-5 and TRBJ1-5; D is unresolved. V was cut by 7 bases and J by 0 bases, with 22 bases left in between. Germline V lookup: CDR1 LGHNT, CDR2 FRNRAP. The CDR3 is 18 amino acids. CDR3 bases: TGTGCTAGTGCCCTGGTAATTGGGCAGATTTATAGCAATCAGCCCCAGCATTTT. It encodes CASALVIGQIYSNQPQHF.

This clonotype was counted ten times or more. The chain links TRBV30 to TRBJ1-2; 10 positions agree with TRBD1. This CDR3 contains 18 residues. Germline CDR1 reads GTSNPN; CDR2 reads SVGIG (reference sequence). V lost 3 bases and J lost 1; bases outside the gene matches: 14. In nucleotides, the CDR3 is TGTGCCTGGAGCGAGACAGGGGGCCTGCTGTATAGTAACTATGGCTACACCTTC. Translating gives CAWSETGGLLYSNYGYTF.

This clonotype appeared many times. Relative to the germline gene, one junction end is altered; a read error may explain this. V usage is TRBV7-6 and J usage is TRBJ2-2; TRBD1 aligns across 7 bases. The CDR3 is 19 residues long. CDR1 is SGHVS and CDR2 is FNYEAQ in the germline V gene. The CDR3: CASSLRYVQDRANTGELFF. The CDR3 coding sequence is TGTGCTAGCAGCTTGCGATATGTTCAAGACAGGGCTAACACCGGGGAGCTGTTTTTT.

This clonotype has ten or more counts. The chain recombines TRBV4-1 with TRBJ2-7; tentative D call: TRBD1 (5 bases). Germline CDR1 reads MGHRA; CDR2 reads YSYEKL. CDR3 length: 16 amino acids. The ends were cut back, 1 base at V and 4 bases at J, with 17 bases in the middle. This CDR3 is CASSQVVFGQGYEQYF. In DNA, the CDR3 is TGCGCCAGCAGCCAAGTGGTCTTTGGGCAGGGATACGAGCAGTACTTC.

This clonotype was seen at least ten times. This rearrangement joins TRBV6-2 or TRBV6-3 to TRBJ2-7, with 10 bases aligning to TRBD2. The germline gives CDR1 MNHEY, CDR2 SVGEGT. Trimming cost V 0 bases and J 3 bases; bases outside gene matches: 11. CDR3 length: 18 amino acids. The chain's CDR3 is CASSYSILAGRSFYEQYF. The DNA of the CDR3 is TGTGCCAGCAGTTACTCGATACTAGCGGGACGGAGCTTCTACGAGCAGTACTTC.

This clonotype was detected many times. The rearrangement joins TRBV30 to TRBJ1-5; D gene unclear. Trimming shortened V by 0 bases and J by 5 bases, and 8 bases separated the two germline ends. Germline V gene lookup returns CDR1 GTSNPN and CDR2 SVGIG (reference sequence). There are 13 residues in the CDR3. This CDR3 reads CAWSVRRDQPQHF. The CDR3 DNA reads TGTGCCTGGAGTGTTCGTAGGGATCAGCCCCAGCATTTT.

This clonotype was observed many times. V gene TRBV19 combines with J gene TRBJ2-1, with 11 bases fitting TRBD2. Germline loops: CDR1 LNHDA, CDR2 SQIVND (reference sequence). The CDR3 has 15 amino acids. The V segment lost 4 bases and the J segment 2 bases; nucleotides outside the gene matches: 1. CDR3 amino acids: CASSKTSGAYNEQFF. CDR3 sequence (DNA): TGTGCCAGTAGTAAGACTAGCGGGGCCTACAATGAGCAGTTCTTC.

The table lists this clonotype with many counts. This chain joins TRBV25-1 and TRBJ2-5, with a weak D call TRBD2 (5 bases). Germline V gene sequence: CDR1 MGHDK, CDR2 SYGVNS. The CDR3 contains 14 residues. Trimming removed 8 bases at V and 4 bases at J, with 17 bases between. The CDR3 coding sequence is TGTGCCAGCTCAAGGACTCCCTTCGCAGAGACCCAGTACTTC. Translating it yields CASSRTPFAETQYF. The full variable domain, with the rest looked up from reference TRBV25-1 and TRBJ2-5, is EADIYQTPRYLVIGTGKKITLECSQTMGHDKMYWYQQDPGMELHLIHYSYGVNSTEKGDLSSESTVSRIRTEHFPLTLESARPSHTSQYLCASSRTPFAETQYFGPGTRLLVL.

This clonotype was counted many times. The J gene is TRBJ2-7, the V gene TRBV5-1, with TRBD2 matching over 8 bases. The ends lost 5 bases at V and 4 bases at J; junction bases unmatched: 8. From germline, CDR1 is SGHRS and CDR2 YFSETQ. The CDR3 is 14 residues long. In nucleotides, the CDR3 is TGCGCCAGCAGGGCGGGGACTAGTAATTACGAGCAGTACTTC. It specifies CASRAGTSNYEQYF. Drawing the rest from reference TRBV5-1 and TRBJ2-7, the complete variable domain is KAGVTQTPRYLIKTRGQQVTLSCSPISGHRSVSWYQQTPGQGLQFLFEYFSETQRNKGNFPGRFSGRQFSNSRSEMNVSTLELGDSALYLCASRAGTSNYEQYFGPGTRLTVT.